The present T cell receptor beta chain was sequenced within a study of cytomegalovirus exposure and HLA in healthy donors. 13 Jbeta primers and 60 Vbeta primers were used for the PCR. Here immunoSEQ multiplex PCR was the method, and the copy in TCRdb shows in-frame clones only, minus some. The table has more than 150,000 clones, approximately 80% seen once. Sequences were obtained from PBMCs. The TCR sequence derives from a girl under 18 in good health and CMV-seropositive.

CDR3 DNA sequence: TGTGCCAGCAGCCAAGATACTAGCGGGAGGGGGGAGACCCAGTACTTC. Its protein is CASSQDTSGRGETQYF. The V call is TRBV4-2, the J call TRBJ2-5; 13 bases map to TRBD2. CDR1 LGHNA and CDR2 YNFKEQ come from the germline V gene. This CDR3 has 16 residues. V lost 0 bases, J lost 5 bases, and 3 bases stayed unmatched.